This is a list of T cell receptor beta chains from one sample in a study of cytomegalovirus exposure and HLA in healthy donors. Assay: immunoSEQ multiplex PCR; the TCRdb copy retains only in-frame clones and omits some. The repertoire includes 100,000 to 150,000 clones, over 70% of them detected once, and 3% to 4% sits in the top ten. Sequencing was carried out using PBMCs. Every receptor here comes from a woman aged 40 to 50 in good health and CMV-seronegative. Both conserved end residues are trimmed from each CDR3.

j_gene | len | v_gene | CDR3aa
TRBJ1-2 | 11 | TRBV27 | ASSSVANYGYT
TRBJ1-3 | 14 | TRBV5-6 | ASSLDRGDFGNTIY
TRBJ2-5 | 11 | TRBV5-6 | ASSLDRDETQY
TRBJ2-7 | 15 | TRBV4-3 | ASSLYVTSGSVHEQY
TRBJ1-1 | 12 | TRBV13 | ASSLDAGSGEAF
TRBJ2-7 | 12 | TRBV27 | ASSFRTGGYEQY
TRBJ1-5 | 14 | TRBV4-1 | ASSQEGGTSNQPQH
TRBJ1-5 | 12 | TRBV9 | ASSLTGDNQPQH
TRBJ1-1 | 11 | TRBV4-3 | ASSQSRGVEAF
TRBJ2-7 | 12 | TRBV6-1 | ASLMTFSSYEQY
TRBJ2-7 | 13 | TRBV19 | ASSAVGGGPYEQY
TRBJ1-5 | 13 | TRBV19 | ASSIDLRVQQPQH
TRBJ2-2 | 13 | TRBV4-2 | ASSQETGITGELF
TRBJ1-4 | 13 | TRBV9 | ASSSYRGPDEKLF
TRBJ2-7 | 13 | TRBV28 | ASNLAGTPTYEQY
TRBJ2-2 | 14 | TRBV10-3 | AIPGREGPDTGELF
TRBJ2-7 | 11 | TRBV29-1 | SVEGARMGEQY
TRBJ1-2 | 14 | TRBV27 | ASSFLPVPGGYGYT
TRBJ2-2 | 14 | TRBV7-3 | ASSLAGGTTTGELF
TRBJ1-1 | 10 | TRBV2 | ATRSGSTEAF
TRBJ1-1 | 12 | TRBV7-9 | SSSELVLNTEAF
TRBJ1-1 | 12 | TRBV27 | ASSPGTGGFEAF
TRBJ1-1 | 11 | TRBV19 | ASRRTGDEMAF
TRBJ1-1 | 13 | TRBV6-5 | ASSYSSMTGSEAF
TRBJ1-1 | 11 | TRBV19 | ASSSHNIAEAF
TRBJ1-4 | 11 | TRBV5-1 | ASSLLEGEKLF
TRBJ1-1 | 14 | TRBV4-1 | ASSQDPWSRGTEAF
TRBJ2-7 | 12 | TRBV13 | ASSSRTYNWEQY
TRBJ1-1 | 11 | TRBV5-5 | ASSQDRDTEAF
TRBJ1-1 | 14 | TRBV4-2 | ASSQPGTAADTEAF
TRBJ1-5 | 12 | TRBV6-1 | ASSGPGGNQPQH
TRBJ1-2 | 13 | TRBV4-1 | ASSQGNRGDYGYP
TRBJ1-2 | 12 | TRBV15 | ATSREGQGYGYT
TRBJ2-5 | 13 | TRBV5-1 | ASSLASGRSETQY
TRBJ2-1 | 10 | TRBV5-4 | ASSLGLKEQF
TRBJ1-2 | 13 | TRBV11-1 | ASSRGQDHGYGYT
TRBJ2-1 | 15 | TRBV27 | ASSSLGVAGADNEQF
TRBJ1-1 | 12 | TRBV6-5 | ASRDGGGGTEAF
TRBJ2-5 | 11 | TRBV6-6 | ASNIGTLKTQY
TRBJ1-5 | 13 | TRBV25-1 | ASSEWGGPNQPQH
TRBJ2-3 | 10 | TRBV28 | ASSLVMDTQY
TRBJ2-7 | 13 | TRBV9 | ASSVVGAGVYEQY
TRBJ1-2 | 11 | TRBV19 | ASSIGVEYGYT
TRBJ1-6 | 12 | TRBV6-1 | ASILRGMNSPLH
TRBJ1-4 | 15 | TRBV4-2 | ASSQDTGRTTNEKLF
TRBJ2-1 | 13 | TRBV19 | ASSSLAGGYNEQF
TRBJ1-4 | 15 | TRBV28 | ASTHWGRGPSNEKLF
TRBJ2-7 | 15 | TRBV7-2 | ASSLLGYRGTPVEQY
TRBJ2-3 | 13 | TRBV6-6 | ASSDERALGDTQY
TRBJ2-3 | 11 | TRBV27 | ASWSRSTDTQY
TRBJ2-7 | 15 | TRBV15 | ATSRDPGTGRTYEQY
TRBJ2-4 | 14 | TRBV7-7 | ASSHRARLAKNIQY
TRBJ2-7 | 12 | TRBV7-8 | ASSFRTIQYEQY
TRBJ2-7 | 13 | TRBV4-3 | ASSRGQGGSYEQY
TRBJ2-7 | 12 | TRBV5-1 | ASSFPGTGYEQY
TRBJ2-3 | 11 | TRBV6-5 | ASSWSGTDTQY
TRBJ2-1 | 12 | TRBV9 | ASSVENHVDEQF
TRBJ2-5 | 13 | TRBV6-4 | ASSVNWGQGETQY
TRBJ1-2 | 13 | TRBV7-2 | ASSLRTGGNYGYT
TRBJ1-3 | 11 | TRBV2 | ASSPASGNTIY